A single sample is the source of the 5 T cell receptor beta chains below, sequenced in a study of cytomegalovirus exposure and HLA in healthy donors. PCR amplification relied on 60 Vbeta primers (plus 13 Jbeta primers). Here immunoSEQ multiplex PCR was the method, and the copy in TCRdb shows in-frame clones only, minus some. The profile shows 180,000 or so clones, around 78% of them singletons. What was sequenced was PBMCs. The receptors shown here come from a man between 18 and 29 years old in good health and CMV-seronegative.

The gene calls are TRBV30 and TRBJ1-1; D not certain. The CDR3 runs to 13 residues. Per the germline V gene, CDR1 is GTSNPN and CDR2 is SVGIG (reference sequence). V gave up 4 bases and J gave up 5 bases, with 14 bases separating them. Written as DNA, the CDR3 is TGTGCCTGGACCCAGAGAGGGCGGACTGAAGCTTTCTTT. Protein sequence: CAWTQRGRTEAFF.

This chain links TRBV7-2 with TRBJ2-7; tentative D call: TRBD1 (5 bases). V shed 5 bases and J shed 3 bases, with 17 bases lying between them. This CDR3 spans 15 amino acids. The germline V gene encodes CDR1 SGHTA and CDR2 FQGNSA. CDR3 sequence: CASSPSLDRNYEQYF. The DNA of the CDR3 is TGTGCCAGCAGCCCAAGTCTAGACAGAAACTACGAGCAGTACTTC.

This chain uses TRBV10-1 with TRBJ2-1, with 7 nucleotides matching TRBD2. Germline-derived CDR1 and CDR2 are WNHNN and SYGVQD (reference sequence). The CDR3 runs 11 residues. V shed 9 bases, J shed 10 bases, and the junction held 6 bases outside the gene matches. The DNA of the CDR3 is TGCGCCAGGATCCTAGCGGACGAGCAGTTCTTC. Encoded protein: CARILADEQFF.

This clone was counted a few times. This chain uses TRBV6-1 with TRBJ1-1; D may be TRBD1 (5 bases). The CDR3 loop spans 13 amino acids. Germline V gives CDR1 MNHNS, CDR2 SASEGT. Between the trimmed V and J ends, which lost 1 base and 3 bases, there was a span of 6 bases. The CDR3 loop is CASSEVQDTEAFF. The CDR3 DNA sequence: TGTGCCAGCAGTGAAGTACAGGACACTGAAGCTTTCTTT.

The rearrangement links TRBV28 to TRBJ1-1; D gene unclear. The CDR3 sequence is 14 residues long. Trimming removed 2 bases at V and 5 bases at J, with 12 bases between. Germline V gene lookup returns CDR1 MDHEN and CDR2 SYDVKM. The CDR3 is CASSLISGVTEAFF. The CDR3 coding sequence is TGTGCCAGCAGTTTAATTTCCGGGGTAACTGAAGCTTTCTTT.